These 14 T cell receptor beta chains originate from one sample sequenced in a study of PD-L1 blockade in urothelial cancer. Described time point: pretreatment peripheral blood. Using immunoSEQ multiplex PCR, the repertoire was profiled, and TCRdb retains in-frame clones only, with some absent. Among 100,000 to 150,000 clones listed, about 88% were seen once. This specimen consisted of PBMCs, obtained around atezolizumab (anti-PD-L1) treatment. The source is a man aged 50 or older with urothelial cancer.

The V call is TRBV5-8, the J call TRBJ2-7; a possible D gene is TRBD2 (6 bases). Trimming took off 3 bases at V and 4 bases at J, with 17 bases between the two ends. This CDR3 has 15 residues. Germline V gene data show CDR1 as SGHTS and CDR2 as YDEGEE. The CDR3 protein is CASSSPGTALYEQYF. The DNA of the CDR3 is TGTGCCAGCAGCTCGCCAGGGACTGCCCTTTACGAGCAGTACTTC.

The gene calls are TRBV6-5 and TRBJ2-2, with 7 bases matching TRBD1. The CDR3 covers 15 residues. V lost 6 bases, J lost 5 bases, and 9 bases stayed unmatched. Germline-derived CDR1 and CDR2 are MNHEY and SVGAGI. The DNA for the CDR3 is TGTGCCAGCAGGACGACACCCAGGGGGACCGGGGAGCTGTTTTTT. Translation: CASRTTPRGTGELFF.

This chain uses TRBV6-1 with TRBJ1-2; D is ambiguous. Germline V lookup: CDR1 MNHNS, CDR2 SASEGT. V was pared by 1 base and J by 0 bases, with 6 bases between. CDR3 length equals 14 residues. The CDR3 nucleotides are TGTGCCAGCAGTGAAGGGGCAACTAACTATGGCTACACCTTC. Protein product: CASSEGATNYGYTF.

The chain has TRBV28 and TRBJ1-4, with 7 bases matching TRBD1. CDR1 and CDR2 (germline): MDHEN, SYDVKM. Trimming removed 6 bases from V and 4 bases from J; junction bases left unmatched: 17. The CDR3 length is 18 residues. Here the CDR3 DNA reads TGTGCCAGCAGAAGGGGGCGGGGCACCCGGGGAGGTAATGAAAAACTGTTTTTT. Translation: CASRRGRGTRGGNEKLFF.

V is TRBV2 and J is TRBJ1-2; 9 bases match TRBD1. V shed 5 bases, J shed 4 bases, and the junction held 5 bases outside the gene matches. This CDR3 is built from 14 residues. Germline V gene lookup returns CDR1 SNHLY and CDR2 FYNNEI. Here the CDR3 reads CASSLTGGIYGYTF. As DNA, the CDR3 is TGTGCCAGCAGTTTGACAGGGGGTATCTATGGCTACACCTTC.

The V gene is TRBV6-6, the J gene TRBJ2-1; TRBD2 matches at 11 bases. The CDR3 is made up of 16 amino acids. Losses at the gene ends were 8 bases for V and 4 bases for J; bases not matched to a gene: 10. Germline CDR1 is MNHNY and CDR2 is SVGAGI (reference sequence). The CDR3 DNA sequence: TGTGCCAGCGGGGTTAGCGGGAGGGCGGGGTACAATGAGCAGTTCTTC. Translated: CASGVSGRAGYNEQFF.

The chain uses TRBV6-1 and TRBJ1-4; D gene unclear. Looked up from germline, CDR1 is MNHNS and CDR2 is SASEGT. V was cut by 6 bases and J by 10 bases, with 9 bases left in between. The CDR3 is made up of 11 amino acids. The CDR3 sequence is CASRHSGKLFF. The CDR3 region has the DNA TGTGCCAGCAGGCACTCCGGAAAACTGTTTTTT.

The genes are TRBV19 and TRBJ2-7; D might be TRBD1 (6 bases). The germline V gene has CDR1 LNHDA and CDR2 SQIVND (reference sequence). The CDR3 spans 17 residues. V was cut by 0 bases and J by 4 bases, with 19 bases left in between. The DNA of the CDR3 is TGTGCCAGTAGTATAGATTTCGTAACAGGGATCGAATACGAGCAGTACTTC. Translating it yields CASSIDFVTGIEYEQYF.

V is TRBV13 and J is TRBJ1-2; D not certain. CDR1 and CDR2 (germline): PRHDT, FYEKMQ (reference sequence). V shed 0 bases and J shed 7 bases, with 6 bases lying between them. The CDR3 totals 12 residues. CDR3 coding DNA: TGTGCCAGCAGCTTAGGGAGGGCTGGCTACACCTTC. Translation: CASSLGRAGYTF. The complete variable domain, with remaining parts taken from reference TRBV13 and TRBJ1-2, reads AAGVIQSPRHLIKEKRETATLKCYPIPRHDTVYWYQQGPGQDPQFLISFYEKMQSDKGSIPDRFSAQQFSDYHSELNMSSLELGDSALYFCASSLGRAGYTFGSGTRLTVV.

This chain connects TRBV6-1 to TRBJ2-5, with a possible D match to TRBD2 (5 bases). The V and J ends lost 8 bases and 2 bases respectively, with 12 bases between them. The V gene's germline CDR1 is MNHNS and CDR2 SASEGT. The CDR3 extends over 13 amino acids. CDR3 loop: CASLRAWQETQYF. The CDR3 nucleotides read TGTGCCAGCCTGCGGGCATGGCAAGAGACCCAGTACTTC.

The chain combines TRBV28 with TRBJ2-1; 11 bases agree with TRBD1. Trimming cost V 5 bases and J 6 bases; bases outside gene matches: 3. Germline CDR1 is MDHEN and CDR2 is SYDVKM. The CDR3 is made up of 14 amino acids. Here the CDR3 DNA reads TGTGCCAGCAGTCCCGGGACAGGGGGCAATGAGCAGTTCTTC. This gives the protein CASSPGTGGNEQFF.

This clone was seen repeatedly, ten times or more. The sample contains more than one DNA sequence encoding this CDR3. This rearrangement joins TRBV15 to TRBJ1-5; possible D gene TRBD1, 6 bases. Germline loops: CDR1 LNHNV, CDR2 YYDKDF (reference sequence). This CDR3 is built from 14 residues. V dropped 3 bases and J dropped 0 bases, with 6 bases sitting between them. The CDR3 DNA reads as TGTGCCACCAGCAGGGACAGTAGCAATCAGCCCCAGCATTTT. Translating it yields CATSRDSSNQPQHF.

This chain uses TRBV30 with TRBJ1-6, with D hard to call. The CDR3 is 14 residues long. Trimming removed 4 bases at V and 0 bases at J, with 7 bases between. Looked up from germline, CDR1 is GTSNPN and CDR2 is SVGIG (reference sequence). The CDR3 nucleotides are TGTGCCTGGACCGTGAGCTCCTATAATTCACCCCTCCACTTT. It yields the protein CAWTVSSYNSPLHF.

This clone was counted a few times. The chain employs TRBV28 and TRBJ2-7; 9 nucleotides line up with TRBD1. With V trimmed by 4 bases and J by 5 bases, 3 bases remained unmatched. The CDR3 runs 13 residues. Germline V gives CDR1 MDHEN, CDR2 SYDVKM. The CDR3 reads CASSYRGLHEQYF. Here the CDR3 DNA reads TGTGCCAGCAGTTACAGGGGGCTTCACGAGCAGTACTTC.